The next 31 T cell receptor beta chains were all read from a single sample in a study of shared clonotypes between healthy human individuals. The table came from immunoSEQ multiplex PCR; TCRdb's copy has only in-frame clones and leaves some out. The top ten hold around 10% of the sample, which has hundreds of thousands of clones, roughly 70% seen once. The sample comprised memory CD4+ T cells sorted from blood. Subset of the sample: CD45RA-negative fraction. Receptors originate from a man in his thirties or forties in good health.

This clone was recorded once. A much larger clone lies a single base off, so this may be a read error. Other DNA sequences in the sample encode the same CDR3. J is TRBJ2-5 and V is TRBV28, with 9 bases lining up with TRBD2. After removal of 7 bases from V and 0 bases from J, the junction contained 15 bases not matched to a gene. Germline values: CDR1 MDHEN, CDR2 SYDVKM. CDR3 length: 18 residues. CDR3 sequence: CASNLGLLASGNQETQYF. The CDR3 DNA reads as TGTGCCAGCAACTTAGGCCTGCTTGCTAGCGGGAACCAAGAGACCCAGTACTTC.

This clone has only a few counts. This sample includes further DNA sequences coding for the same CDR3. This chain uses TRBV6-5 with TRBJ2-3; TRBD1 or TRBD2 may be the D gene (6 bases each). Germline V CDR1 and CDR2: MNHEY, SVGAGI. V was trimmed by 8 bases and J by 1 base, leaving 16 bases between them. CDR3 length: 15 amino acids. DNA for the CDR3: TGTGCCAGCTCGTTGAGGGGGGAGGGCACAGATACGCAGTATTTT. This codes for CASSLRGEGTDTQYF.

This clone turned up a few times. J is TRBJ2-7 and V is TRBV28; D gene uncertain. The CDR3 length is 13 residues. With 5 bases removed from V and 7 bases from J, the gap between germline ends came to 15 bases. Looked up from germline, CDR1 is MDHEN and CDR2 is SYDVKM. CDR3 sequence reads: CASSALPLGEQYF. CDR3 sequence (DNA): TGTGCCAGCAGTGCATTGCCTCTTGGGGAGCAGTACTTC.

In the case of this clone: Other DNA sequences in the same sample also yield this CDR3. The rearrangement uses TRBV18 and TRBJ2-5; D gene unclear. CDR1 is KGHSH and CDR2 is LQKENI in the germline V gene. V was cut by 3 bases and J by 1 base, with 6 bases left in between. This CDR3 spans 13 amino acids. The CDR3 reads CASSPTSQETQYF. The CDR3, as DNA: TGTGCCAGCTCACCTACCTCCCAAGAGACCCAGTACTTC. Variable domain in full (rest from reference TRBV18 and TRBJ2-5): NAGVMQNPRHLVRRRGQEARLRCSPMKGHSHVYWYRQLPEEGLKFMVYLQKENIIDESGMPKERFSAEFPKEGPSILRIQQVVRGDSAAYFCASSPTSQETQYFGPGTRLLVL.

The chain uses TRBV2 and TRBJ2-1; 8 bases align to TRBD1. V lost 4 bases and J lost 0; bases outside the gene matches: 5. This CDR3 has 16 amino acids. CDR1 is SNHLY, CDR2 FYNNEI, per germline. This CDR3 is CASSVQGGSSYNEQFF. The DNA of the CDR3 is TGTGCCAGCAGTGTACAGGGGGGAAGCTCCTACAATGAGCAGTTCTTC.

This clone has only one observation. The genes are TRBV5-1 and TRBJ2-2, with 9 bases matching TRBD2. The CDR3 length is 14 residues. J gave up 6 bases and V 5 bases, and 5 bases lay outside the gene matches. The germline gives CDR1 SGHRS, CDR2 YFSETQ. CDR3 sequence: CASRVSGSAGELFF. Written as DNA, the CDR3 is TGCGCCAGCAGGGTTAGCGGGAGCGCCGGGGAGCTGTTTTTT.

This clone showed up just once. This chain uses TRBV29-1 with TRBJ2-2; 7 positions agree with TRBD1. The germline V gene encodes CDR1 SQVTM and CDR2 ANQGSEA. This CDR3 comprises 14 residues. The V gene end was trimmed by 1 base and the J gene end by 1 base; junction bases not matched to a gene: 0. This chain's CDR3 is CSVEGDRNTGELFF. The CDR3 bases are TGCAGCGTTGAAGGGGACAGGAACACCGGGGAGCTGTTTTTT.

V usage is TRBV30 and J usage is TRBJ1-5; D possibly corresponds to TRBD1 (5 bases). Germline V lookup: CDR1 GTSNPN, CDR2 SVGIG (reference sequence). This CDR3 contains 16 residues. Deletions cut 2 bases from V and 1 base from J, with 15 bases between. CDR3 nucleotide sequence: TGTGCCTGGAGTATGGGGGGGACCTTGAGCAATCAGCCCCAGCATTTT. Translating gives CAWSMGGTLSNQPQHF.

A single count supports this clone. The chain joins TRBV6-5 to TRBJ1-5; the D gene is possibly TRBD1 (6 bases). V was clipped by 4 bases and J by 6 bases, with 13 bases between them. The CDR3 spans 14 residues. Germline CDR1 and CDR2: MNHEY and SVGAGI. In DNA form, the CDR3 reads TGTGCCAGCAGTTCAGGACAGACGACTCAGCCCCAGCATTTT. Protein product: CASSSGQTTQPQHF.

V usage is TRBV28 and J usage is TRBJ2-7; perhaps D is TRBD1 or TRBD2 (6 bases each). This CDR3 comprises 15 residues. The germline V gene has CDR1 MDHEN and CDR2 SYDVKM. V was cut by 10 bases and J by 4 bases, with 23 bases left in between. CDR3 sequence reads: CATWGAGQEEYEQYF. CDR3 DNA sequence: TGTGCCACTTGGGGGGCAGGGCAGGAGGAATACGAGCAGTACTTC.

V gene TRBV9 combines with J gene TRBJ2-2; D ambiguous. Trimming took 1 base from V and 2 from J, leaving 3 bases between them. CDR1 is SGDLS, CDR2 YYNGEE, per germline. CDR3 size: 13 residues. CDR3 bases: TGTGCCAGCAGCGTACAAAACACCGGGGAGCTGTTTTTT. Translation: CASSVQNTGELFF.

The chain has TRBV29-1 and TRBJ2-5; 8 bases map to TRBD1. Germline V gene sequence: CDR1 SQVTM, CDR2 ANQGSEA. CDR3 length equals 13 residues. V trimming: 7 bases; J trimming: 5 bases; junction bases outside the gene matches: 9. The chain's CDR3 is CSGHRGSYETQYF. The CDR3 region has the DNA TGCAGCGGTCACAGGGGGAGTTATGAGACCCAGTACTTC. Combining the CDR3 with reference TRBV29-1 and TRBJ2-5 gives the whole variable domain SAVISQKPSRDICQRGTSLTIQCQVDSQVTMMFWYRQQPGQSLTLIATANQGSEATYESGFVIDKFPISRPNLTFSTLTVSNMSPEDSSIYLCSGHRGSYETQYFGPGTRLLVL.

In the case of this clone: A much larger clonotype is one base distant, so this may be a read error. The chain joins TRBV6-1 to TRBJ2-7; D ambiguous. Germline CDR1 and CDR2: MNHNS and SASEGT. CDR3 length: 12 residues. The CDR3 nucleotides are TGTGCCGGCAGTGAAGCTGCCGCCGAGCAGTACTTC. The encoded protein is CAGSEAAAEQYF.

The gene calls are TRBV5-1 and TRBJ2-5; TRBD1 or TRBD2 may be the D gene (5 bases each). The last part of the DNA fits TRBJ2-7 better; the J call may be wrong. Germline values: CDR1 SGHRS, CDR2 YFSETQ. The CDR3 spans 14 residues. The CDR3 nucleotides are TGCGCCAGCAGCCAGAACCGGGGCTTCTACGAGCAGTACTTC. Translating it yields CASSQNRGFYEQYF.

The chain carries TRBV30 and TRBJ2-2, with 9 bases matching TRBD1. The CDR3 loop spans 14 amino acids. With 3 bases clipped from V and 1 base from J, the junction kept 0 bases outside the gene matches. CDR1 is GTSNPN and CDR2 is SVGIG in the germline V gene (reference sequence). The CDR3 region is CAWRGQGNTGELFF. In DNA form, the CDR3 reads TGTGCCTGGAGGGGACAGGGGAACACCGGGGAGCTGTTTTTT.

The genes are TRBV1 and TRBJ1-2. TRBV1 is a recognized pseudogene. CDR3 length: 16 residues. In DNA form, the CDR3 reads TGCACAGCAGCGAATGCCGTTGTGCGAAAGACCTATGGCTACACCTTC. Residues: CTAANAVVRKTYGYTF.

This chain links TRBV6-6 with TRBJ1-5, with 9 bases matching TRBD1. Germline loops: CDR1 MNHNY, CDR2 SVGAGI (reference sequence). The CDR3 spans 15 residues. V lost 7 bases and J lost 4; bases outside the gene matches: 8. The CDR3 DNA reads TGTGCCAGCAAAGAACAGGGGGCAGGGAATCAGCCCCAGCATTTT. Protein product: CASKEQGAGNQPQHF.

The V gene is TRBV11-2, the J gene TRBJ1-5, with 8 positions matching TRBD1. Germline CDR1 SGHAT, CDR2 FQNNGV. J lost 3 bases, V lost 8 bases, and 3 bases had no gene match. There are 13 residues in the CDR3. In DNA form, the CDR3 reads TGTGCCAGCGGACAGGGAATCAATCAGCCCCAGCATTTT. This encodes CASGQGINQPQHF. The whole variable domain, remainder taken from reference TRBV11-2 and TRBJ1-5, is EAGVAQSPRYKIIEKRQSVAFWCNPISGHATLYWYQQILGQGPKLLIQFQNNGVVDDSQLPKDRFSAERLKGVDSTLKIQPAKLEDSAVYLCASGQGINQPQHFGDGTRLSIL.

This sequence joins TRBV7-8 and TRBJ2-7, with D perhaps TRBD2 (5 bases). V lost 1 base and J lost 7, with 11 bases in between. The CDR3 loop spans 13 amino acids. Germline lookup yields CDR1 SGHVS and CDR2 FQNEAQ. The DNA of the CDR3 is TGTGCCAGCAGCTTAGGGGGAGTCGCGGAGCAGTACTTC. Amino acids: CASSLGGVAEQYF.

This clone was detected only once. The chain uses TRBV15 and TRBJ2-1; perhaps TRBD2 as D (5 bases). The germline V and J ends were trimmed by 7 bases and 5 bases, with 18 bases remaining between them. Germline-derived CDR1 and CDR2 are LNHNV and YYDKDF (reference sequence). The CDR3 length is 15 residues. In DNA form, the CDR3 reads TGTGCCACCAAAACCGGGCTAGCATGGGACAATGAGCAGTTCTTC. Translated, it gives CATKTGLAWDNEQFF.

This clone was found a few times. This chain joins TRBV14 and TRBJ2-7; 7 nucleotides match TRBD2. Germline V gene data show CDR1 as SGHDN and CDR2 as FVKESK. There are 15 residues in the CDR3. J gave up 3 bases and V 3 bases, and 8 bases lay outside the gene matches. CDR3 bases: TGTGCCAGCAGCCAGGGAAACGGGGGGTTCTACGAGCAGTACTTC. Translation gives CASSQGNGGFYEQYF.

In this sample, this clone turned up once. V usage is TRBV28 and J usage is TRBJ2-7, with 9 bases aligning to TRBD1. Germline V gene data show CDR1 as MDHEN and CDR2 as SYDVKM. V lost 5 bases and J lost 7; bases outside the gene matches: 12. This CDR3 is built from 15 residues. The CDR3 sequence is CASSVTGTGTKEQYF. The CDR3 region has the DNA TGTGCCAGCAGTGTCACCGGGACAGGGACGAAAGAGCAGTACTTC.

This clone showed up many times. The genes are TRBV6-1 and TRBJ2-7, with D possibly matching TRBD2 (5 bases). The V and J ends lost 8 bases and 5 bases respectively, with 13 bases between them. This CDR3 contains 12 residues. Germline V CDR1 and CDR2: MNHNS, SASEGT. The CDR3 is CASLRREHEQYF. CDR3 sequence (DNA): TGTGCCAGCCTTCGACGGGAACACGAGCAGTACTTC.

Worth noting for this clone: Other DNA sequences in the same sample also yield this CDR3. This chain links TRBV18 with TRBJ1-5; no firm D call. This CDR3 has 16 amino acids. V lost 6 bases to trimming and J lost 0 bases, with 15 bases between them. The germline V gene encodes CDR1 KGHSH and CDR2 LQKENI. The DNA of the CDR3 is TGTGCCAGCTCCCTCGCGGCAGGTTATAGCAATCAGCCCCAGCATTTT. Its protein product is CASSLAAGYSNQPQHF.

The genes are TRBV4-2 and TRBJ2-7; TRBD2 matches 12 bases. The CDR3 runs 15 residues. Germline CDR1 reads LGHNA; CDR2 reads YNFKEQ. The junction had 2 bases not matched to a gene; V was cut back by 2 bases and J by 3 bases. CDR3 coding DNA: TGTGCCAGCAGCCAAAGACTAGCGGGGGACTACGAGCAGTACTTC. The encoded protein is CASSQRLAGDYEQYF.

The chain carries TRBV19 and TRBJ1-2; no definite D call. Trimming removed 1 base from V and 2 bases from J, with 8 bases in between. CDR1 LNHDA and CDR2 SQIVND come from the germline V gene (reference sequence). There are 14 residues in the CDR3. DNA for the CDR3: TGTGCCAGTAGTATAGTGGGCGGCAACTATGGCTACACCTTC. It specifies CASSIVGGNYGYTF.

V is TRBV29-1 and J is TRBJ2-1, with TRBD2 identical over 13 bases. Germline V gives CDR1 SQVTM, CDR2 ANQGSEA. This CDR3 is built from 15 residues. V was clipped by 6 bases and J by 7 bases; unmatched bases: 9. The CDR3 DNA reads as TGCAGCGTAGGGACTAGCGGGATTCAAAGGAATGAGCAGTTCTTC. As protein: CSVGTSGIQRNEQFF.

The V and J genes are TRBV18 and TRBJ2-7; 12 bases agree with TRBD2. Germline trimming cut 0 bases from V and 3 bases from J; bases unmatched to any gene: 12. CDR3 length: 19 residues. Germline V gives CDR1 KGHSH, CDR2 LQKENI. For the CDR3, the DNA is TGTGCCAGCTCACCACCGTTATCTAGCGGGAGGGCCTCTGTCTACGAGCAGTACTTC. This codes for CASSPPLSSGRASVYEQYF.

This chain uses TRBV5-1 with TRBJ2-7, with 10 bases that match TRBD2. CDR1 is SGHRS and CDR2 is YFSETQ in the germline V gene. This CDR3 is 15 amino acids long. The V segment lost 4 bases and the J segment 4 bases; nucleotides outside the gene matches: 8. CDR3 in amino acids: CASSHTSGMQYEQYF. CDR3 nucleotides: TGCGCCAGCAGCCACACTAGCGGGATGCAGTACGAGCAGTACTTC.

The V and J genes are TRBV19 and TRBJ2-3; TRBD1 agrees at 9 bases. The CDR3 spans 17 residues. Per the germline V gene, CDR1 is LNHDA and CDR2 is SQIVND (reference sequence). After removal of 3 bases from V and 0 bases from J, the junction contained 7 bases not matched to a gene. In nucleotides, the CDR3 is TGTGCCAGTAGTATGACGGGACAGGGAGGGAGCACAGATACGCAGTATTTT. Translation: CASSMTGQGGSTDTQYF.

The chain is built from TRBV29-1 and TRBJ2-6; D not certain. V was shortened by 6 bases and J by 2 bases, with 5 bases between the two germline ends. The germline V gene encodes CDR1 SQVTM and CDR2 ANQGSEA. This CDR3 comprises 12 residues. The CDR3 coding sequence is TGCAGCGTCAATGCTGGGGCCAACGTCCTGACTTTC. Protein product: CSVNAGANVLTF.